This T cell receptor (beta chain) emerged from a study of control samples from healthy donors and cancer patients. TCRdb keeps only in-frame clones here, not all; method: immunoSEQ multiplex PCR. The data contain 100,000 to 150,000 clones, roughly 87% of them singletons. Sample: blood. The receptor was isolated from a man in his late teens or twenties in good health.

The CDR3 DNA is TGTGCCAGCAGTTTAATGTTCGCTCAGCCCCAGCATTTT. Its translation is CASSLMFAQPQHF. The chain has TRBV27 and TRBJ1-5; no reliable D call. CDR3 length equals 13 residues. CDR1 is MNHEY, CDR2 SMNVEV, per germline (reference sequence). The germline V and J ends were trimmed by 2 bases and 6 bases, with 8 bases remaining between them.